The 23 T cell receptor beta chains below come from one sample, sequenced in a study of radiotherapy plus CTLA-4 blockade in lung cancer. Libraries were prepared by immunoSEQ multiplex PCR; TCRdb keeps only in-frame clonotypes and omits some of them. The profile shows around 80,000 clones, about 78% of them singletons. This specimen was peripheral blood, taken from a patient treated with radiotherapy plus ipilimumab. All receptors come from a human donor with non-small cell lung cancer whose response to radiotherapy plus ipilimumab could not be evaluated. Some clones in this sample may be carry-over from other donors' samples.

CDR3 residues: CASTRSNTEAFF. DNA of the CDR3: TGTGCCAGCACCCGGAGTAACACTGAAGCTTTCTTT. This chain uses TRBV7-9 with TRBJ1-1; D unresolved. The CDR3 spans 12 residues. Per germline, CDR1 SEHNR and CDR2 FQNEAQ (reference sequence). V was trimmed by 7 bases and J by 2 bases, leaving 8 bases between them.

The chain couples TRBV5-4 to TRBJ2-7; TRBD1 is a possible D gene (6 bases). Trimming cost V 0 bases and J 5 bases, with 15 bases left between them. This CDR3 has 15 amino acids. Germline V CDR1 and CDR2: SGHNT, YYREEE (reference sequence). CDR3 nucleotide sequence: TGTGCCAGCAGCTTGGACCAGGGGTGGCTCGACGAGCAGTACTTC. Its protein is CASSLDQGWLDEQYF.

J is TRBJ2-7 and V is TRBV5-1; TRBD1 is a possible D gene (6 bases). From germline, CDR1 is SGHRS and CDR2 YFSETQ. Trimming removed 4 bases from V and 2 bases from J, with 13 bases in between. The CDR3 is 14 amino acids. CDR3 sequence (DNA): TGCGCCAGCAGCGGGTGGACAGAAGCCTACGAGCAGTACTTC. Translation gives CASSGWTEAYEQYF.

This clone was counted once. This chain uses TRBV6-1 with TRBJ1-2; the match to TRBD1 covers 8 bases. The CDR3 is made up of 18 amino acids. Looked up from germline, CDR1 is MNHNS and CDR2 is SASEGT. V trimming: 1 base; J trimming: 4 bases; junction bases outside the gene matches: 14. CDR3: CASSEDGGGQGSIYGYTF. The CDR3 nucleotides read TGTGCCAGCAGTGAAGACGGGGGAGGACAGGGTTCAATCTATGGCTACACCTTC.

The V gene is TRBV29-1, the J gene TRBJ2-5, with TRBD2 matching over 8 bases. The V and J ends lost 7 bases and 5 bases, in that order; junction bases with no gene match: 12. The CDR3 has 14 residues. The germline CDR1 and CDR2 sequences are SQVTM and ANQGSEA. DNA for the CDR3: TGCAGCGCAGATGTGCGGGGGGAGGGGGAGACCCAGTACTTC. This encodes CSADVRGEGETQYF.

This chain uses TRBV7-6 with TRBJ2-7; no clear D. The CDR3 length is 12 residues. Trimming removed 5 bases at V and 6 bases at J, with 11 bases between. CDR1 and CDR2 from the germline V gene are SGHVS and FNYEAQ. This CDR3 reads CASSTQSREQYF. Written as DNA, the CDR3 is TGTGCCAGCAGCACACAGTCTCGCGAGCAGTACTTC.

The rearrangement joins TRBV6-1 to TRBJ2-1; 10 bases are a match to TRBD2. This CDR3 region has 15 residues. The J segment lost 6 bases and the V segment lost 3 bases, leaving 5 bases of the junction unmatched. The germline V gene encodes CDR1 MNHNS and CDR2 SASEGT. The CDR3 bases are TGTGCCAGCAGTGATGAGCGGGGGGGCCGCAATGAGCAGTTCTTC. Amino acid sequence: CASSDERGGRNEQFF.

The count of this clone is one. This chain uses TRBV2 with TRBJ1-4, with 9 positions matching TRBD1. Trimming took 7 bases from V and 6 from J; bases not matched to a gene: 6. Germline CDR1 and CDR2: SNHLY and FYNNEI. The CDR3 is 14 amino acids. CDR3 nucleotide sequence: TGTGCCAGCAATACGGGACAGGGAGATGAAAAACTGTTTTTT. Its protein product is CASNTGQGDEKLFF.

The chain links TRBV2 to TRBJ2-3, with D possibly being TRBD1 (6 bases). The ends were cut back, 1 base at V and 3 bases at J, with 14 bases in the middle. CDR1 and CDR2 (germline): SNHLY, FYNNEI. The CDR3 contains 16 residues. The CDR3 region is CASSEDAGVLTDTQYF. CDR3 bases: TGTGCCAGCAGTGAAGACGCAGGGGTTCTGACAGATACGCAGTATTTT.

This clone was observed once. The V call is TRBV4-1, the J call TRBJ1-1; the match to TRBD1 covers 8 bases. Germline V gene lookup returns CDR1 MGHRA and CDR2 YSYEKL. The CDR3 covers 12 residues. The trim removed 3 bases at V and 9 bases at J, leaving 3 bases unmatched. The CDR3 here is CASSQAGGQAFF. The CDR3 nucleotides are TGCGCCAGCAGCCAGGCAGGGGGCCAAGCTTTCTTT.

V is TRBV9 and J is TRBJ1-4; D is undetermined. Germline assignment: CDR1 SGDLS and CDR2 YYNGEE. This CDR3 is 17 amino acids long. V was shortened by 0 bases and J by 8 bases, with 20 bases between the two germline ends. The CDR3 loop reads CASSVAPRYPQAEKLFF. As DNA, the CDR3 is TGTGCCAGCAGCGTAGCCCCACGATACCCCCAGGCCGAAAAACTGTTTTTT.

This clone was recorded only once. This CDR3 reads CASSVRRETQYF. The CDR3 nucleotides read TGCGCCAGCAGTGTGCGCCGGGAGACCCAGTACTTC. The chain employs TRBV10-2 and TRBJ2-5; D call uncertain. This CDR3 spans 12 amino acids. V gave up 4 bases and J gave up 5 bases, with 8 bases separating them. The germline V gene has CDR1 WSHSY and CDR2 SAAADI.

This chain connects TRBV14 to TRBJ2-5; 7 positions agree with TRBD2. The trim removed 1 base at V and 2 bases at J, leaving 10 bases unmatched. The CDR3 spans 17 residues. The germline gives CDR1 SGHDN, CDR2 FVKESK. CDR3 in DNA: TGTGCCAGCAGCCAAGGCTTCCCTGGACTAGAACAAGAGACCCAGTACTTC. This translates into CASSQGFPGLEQETQYF.

This chain's CDR3 is CASSHTGVVDTQYF. The CDR3, as DNA: TGTGCCAGCAGCCACACAGGGGTTGTGGATACGCAGTATTTT. This chain uses TRBV7-2 with TRBJ2-3; TRBD1 matches 7 bases. Germline V gene sequence: CDR1 SGHTA, CDR2 FQGNSA. V trimming: 5 bases; J trimming: 6 bases; junction bases outside the gene matches: 8. The CDR3 is made up of 14 amino acids.

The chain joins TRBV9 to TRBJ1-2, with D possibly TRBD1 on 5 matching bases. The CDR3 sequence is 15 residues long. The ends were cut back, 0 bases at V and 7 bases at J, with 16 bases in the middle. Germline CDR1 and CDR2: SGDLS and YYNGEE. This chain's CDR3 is CASSVAFGAEGGYTF. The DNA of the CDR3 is TGTGCCAGCAGCGTAGCATTTGGGGCGGAGGGTGGCTACACCTTC.

The CDR3 nucleotides are TGTGCCAGCAGCTTAAACGGGGTTCGCGGTGAAAAACTGTTTTTT. It yields the protein CASSLNGVRGEKLFF. The chain employs TRBV7-9 and TRBJ1-4; D uncertain. This CDR3 region has 15 residues. Trimming took 2 bases from V and 7 from J, leaving 14 bases between them. Germline-derived CDR1 and CDR2 are SEHNR and FQNEAQ (reference sequence).

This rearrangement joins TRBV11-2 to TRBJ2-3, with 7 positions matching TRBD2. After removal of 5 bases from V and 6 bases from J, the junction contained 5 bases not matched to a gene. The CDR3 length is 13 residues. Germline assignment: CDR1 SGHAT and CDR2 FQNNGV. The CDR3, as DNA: TGTGCCAGCAGCCCCAGGCGGGAGGATACGCAGTATTTT. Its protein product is CASSPRREDTQYF.

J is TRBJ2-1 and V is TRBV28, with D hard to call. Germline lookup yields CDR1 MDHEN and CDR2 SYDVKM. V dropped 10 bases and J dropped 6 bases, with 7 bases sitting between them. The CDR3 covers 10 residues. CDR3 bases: TGTGCCACCCTTCGCAATGAGCAGTTCTTC. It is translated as CATLRNEQFF.

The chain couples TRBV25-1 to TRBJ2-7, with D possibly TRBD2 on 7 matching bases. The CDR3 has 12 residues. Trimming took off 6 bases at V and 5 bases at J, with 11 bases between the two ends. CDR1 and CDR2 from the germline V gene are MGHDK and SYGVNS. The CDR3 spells CASRQGLHEQYF. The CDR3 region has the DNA TGTGCCAGCAGACAGGGACTACACGAGCAGTACTTC.

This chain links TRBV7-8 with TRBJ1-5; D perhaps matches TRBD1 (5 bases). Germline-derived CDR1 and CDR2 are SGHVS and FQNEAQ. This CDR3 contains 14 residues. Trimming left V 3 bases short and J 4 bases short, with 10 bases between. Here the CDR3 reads CASSFHGANQPQHF. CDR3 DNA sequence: TGTGCCAGCAGCTTTCATGGGGCTAATCAGCCCCAGCATTTT.

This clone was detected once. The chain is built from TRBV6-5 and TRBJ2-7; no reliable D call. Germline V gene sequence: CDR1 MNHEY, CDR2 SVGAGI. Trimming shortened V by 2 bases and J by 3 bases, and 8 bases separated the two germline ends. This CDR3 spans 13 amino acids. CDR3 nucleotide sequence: TGTGCCAGCAGTTACGCGCCTAGCTACGAGCAGTACTTC. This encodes CASSYAPSYEQYF.

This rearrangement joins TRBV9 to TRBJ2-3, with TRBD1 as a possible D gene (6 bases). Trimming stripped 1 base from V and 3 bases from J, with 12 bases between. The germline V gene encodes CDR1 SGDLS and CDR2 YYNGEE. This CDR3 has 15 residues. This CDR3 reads CASSVWDQGTDTQYF. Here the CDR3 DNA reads TGTGCCAGCAGCGTATGGGACCAGGGGACAGATACGCAGTATTTT.

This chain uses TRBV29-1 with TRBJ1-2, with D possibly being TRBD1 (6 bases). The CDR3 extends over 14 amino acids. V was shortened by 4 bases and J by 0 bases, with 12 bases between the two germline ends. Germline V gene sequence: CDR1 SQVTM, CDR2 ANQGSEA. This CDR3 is CSVGSGTTNYGYTF. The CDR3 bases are TGCAGCGTTGGGTCCGGGACAACTAACTATGGCTACACCTTC.